This T cell receptor (beta chain) originates from a study of T cells in Graves' hyperthyroidism and ophthalmopathy. Findings of the study overall: Ophthalmopathy, which appeared later, was predicted by the model a median roughly 6.4 months before onset.

The study left out patients who had uncontrolled infection, other autoimmune disease, pregnancy or lactation. Germline V gene data show CDR1 as SGHDT and CDR2 as YYEEEE. Trimming took 3 bases from V and 7 from J; bases not matched to a gene: 6. The length of the CDR3 is 14 residues. This clonotype was counted only a few times. Its specificity is unknown. Template material for amplifying TCR beta CDR3 regions consisted of RNA transcripts. TCR CDR3 underwent first-round RT-PCR with the HTBI primer set. TCRdb redid the calling of the multiplex PCR reads with MiXCR, one entry per CDR3 protein. The table includes some 570,000 distinct CDR3 sequences, 15% to 20% detected once.

The genes are TRBV5-6 and TRBJ2-7; 11 positions agree with TRBD1. Sequenced: blood. The origin of this receptor is a woman aged 18-30 years with Graves' ophthalmopathy. As DNA, the CDR3 is TGTGCCAGCAGCTCAGGACAGGGGGCGGTGGAGCAGTACTTC. As protein: CASSSGQGAVEQYF.